The source of this TCR beta chain is a study of shared clonotypes between healthy human individuals. Using immunoSEQ multiplex PCR, the repertoire was profiled, and TCRdb retains in-frame clones only, with some absent. Found here are 2 million to 3 million clones, more than 85% of them singletons; the top ten hold more than 0.35%. The germline CDR1 and CDR2 sequences are SEHNR and FQNEAQ (reference sequence). The CDR3 runs 15 residues. Trimming removed 3 bases from V and 5 bases from J, with 16 bases in between. The chain combines TRBV7-9 with TRBJ2-5; D call uncertain. Sequencing input: naive CD4+ T cells from PBMCs. Subset in this sample: CD45RA+ positively selected. The source of this sequence is a man between 18 and 29 years old in good health. Some clones in this sample may be carry-over from other donors' samples. Here the CDR3 DNA reads TGTGCCAGCAGCTTCGTCACCCCAAGTCAGGAGACCCAGTACTTC. The encoded protein is CASSFVTPSQETQYF.